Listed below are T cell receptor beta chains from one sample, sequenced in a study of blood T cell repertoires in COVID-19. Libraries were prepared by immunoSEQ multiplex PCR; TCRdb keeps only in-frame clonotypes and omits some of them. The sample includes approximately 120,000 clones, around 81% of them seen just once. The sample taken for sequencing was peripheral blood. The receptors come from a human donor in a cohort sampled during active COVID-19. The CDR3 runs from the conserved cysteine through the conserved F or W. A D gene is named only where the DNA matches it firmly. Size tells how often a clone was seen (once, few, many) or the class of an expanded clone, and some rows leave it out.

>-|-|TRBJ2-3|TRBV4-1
TGCGCCAGCAGCCGTTTACCTACCCCAGGTTCCGATACGCAGTATTTT
CASSRLPTPGSDTQYF
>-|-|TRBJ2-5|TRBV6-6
TGTGCCAGCAGCTTGACAGTAGTACAAGAGACCCAGTACTTC
CASSLTVVQETQYF
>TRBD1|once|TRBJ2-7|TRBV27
TGTGCCAGCACCTTTGGACAGGGAGGCCCCTACGAGCAGTACTTC
CASTFGQGGPYEQYF
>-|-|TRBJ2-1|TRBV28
TGTGCCAGCAGTTTCGACAGAGTCATCAATGAGCAGTTCTTC
CASSFDRVINEQFF
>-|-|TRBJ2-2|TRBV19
TGTGCCAGTAGTATTGTCCAGGGGCTGGTCGGGGAGCTGTTTTTT
CASSIVQGLVGELFF
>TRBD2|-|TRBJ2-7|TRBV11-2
TGTGCCAGCAGCCGTATTGGGCTAGCGGGAGGGCCCAACCACGAGCAGTACTTC
CASSRIGLAGGPNHEQYF
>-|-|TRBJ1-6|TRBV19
TGTGCCAGTAGTGCCCAAAAACTCTCCTATAATTCACCCCTCCACTTT
CASSAQKLSYNSPLHF
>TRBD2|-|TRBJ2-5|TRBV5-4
TGTGCCAGCAGCTTTAACGGGAGGGAGACCCAGTACTTC
CASSFNGRETQYF
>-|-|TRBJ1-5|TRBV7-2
TGTGCCAGCAGCCAGAGACAGGACATTGCAAATCAGCCCCAGCATTTT
CASSQRQDIANQPQHF
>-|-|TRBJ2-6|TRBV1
TGCACCAGCAGCCAAAGGGGCCTACTAATCTCTGGGGCCAACGTCCTGACTTTC
CTSSQRGLLISGANVLTF
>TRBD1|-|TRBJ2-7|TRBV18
TGTGCCAGCTCACCGCGAGGACAGGGCCAACAGAGCTCCTACGAGCAGTACTTC
CASSPRGQGQQSSYEQYF
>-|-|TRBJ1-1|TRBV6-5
TGTGCCAGCAGTTACTATGGCGGATTTCAAGAGGGTGAAGCTTTCTTT
CASSYYGGFQEGEAFF
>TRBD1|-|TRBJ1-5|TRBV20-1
TGCAGTGCTAGTGAGGGGGCCTACAATCAGCCCCAGCATTTT
CSASEGAYNQPQHF
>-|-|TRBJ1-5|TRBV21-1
TGTGCCAGCAGCAAATCGGCAGGGGGTTATCAGCCCCAGCATTTT
CASSKSAGGYQPQHF
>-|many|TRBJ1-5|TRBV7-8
TGTGCCAGCAGCGGGTCGGGGGTCAATCAGCCCCAGCATTTT
CASSGSGVNQPQHF
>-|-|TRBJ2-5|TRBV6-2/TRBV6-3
TGTGCCAGCAGTTTCGGTGAGACTACCCAGTACTTC
CASSFGETTQYF
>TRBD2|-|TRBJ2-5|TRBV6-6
TGTGCCAGCAGGAACTTCGGACTAGCGGAGACCCAGTACTTC
CASRNFGLAETQYF
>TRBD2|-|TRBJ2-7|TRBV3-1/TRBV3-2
TGTGCCAGCAGCCAAACTAGCGGGAGGGCGTCCTACGAGCAGTACTTC
CASSQTSGRASYEQYF
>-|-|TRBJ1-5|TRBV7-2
TGTGCCAGCAGCTTACGGGGAGGTGAAGGTCAGCCCCAGCATTTT
CASSLRGGEGQPQHF
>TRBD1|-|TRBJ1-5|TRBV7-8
TGTGCCAGCAGCCCAAGAGGGACAGGGGAGCGTGAGGGCCCCCAGCATTTT
CASSPRGTGEREGPQHF
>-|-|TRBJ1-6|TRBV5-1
TGCGCCAGCAGCTTGGCAGGGGCTCCTTCACCCCTCCACTTT
CASSLAGAPSPLHF
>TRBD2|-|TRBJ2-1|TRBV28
TGTGCCGGGGGTGAGCGGGAGAAGGGGAATGAGCAGTTCTTC
CAGGEREKGNEQFF
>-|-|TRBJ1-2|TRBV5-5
TGTGCCAGCAGTCCCCAAGGGAGTTCTAACTATGGCTACACCTTC
CASSPQGSSNYGYTF
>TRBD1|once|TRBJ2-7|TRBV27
TGTGCCAGCAGTACGCGGACAGGGGGTCCCTACGAGCAGTACTTC
CASSTRTGGPYEQYF
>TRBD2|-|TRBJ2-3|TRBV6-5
TGTGCCAGCGGACTAGCGGGACACACAGATACGCAGTATTTT
CASGLAGHTDTQYF